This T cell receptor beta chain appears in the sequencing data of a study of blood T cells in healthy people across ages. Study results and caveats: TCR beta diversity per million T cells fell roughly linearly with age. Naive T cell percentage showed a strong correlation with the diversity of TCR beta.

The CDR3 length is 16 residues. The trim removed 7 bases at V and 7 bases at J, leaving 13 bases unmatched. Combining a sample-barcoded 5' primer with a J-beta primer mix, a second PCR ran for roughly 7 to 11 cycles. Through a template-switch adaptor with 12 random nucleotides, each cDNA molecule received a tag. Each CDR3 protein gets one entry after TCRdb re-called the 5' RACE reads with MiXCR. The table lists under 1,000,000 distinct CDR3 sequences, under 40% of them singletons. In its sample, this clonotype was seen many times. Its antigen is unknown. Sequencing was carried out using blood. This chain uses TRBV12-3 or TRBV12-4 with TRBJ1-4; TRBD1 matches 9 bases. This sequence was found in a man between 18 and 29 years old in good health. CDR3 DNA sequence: TGTGCCAGCAAACCAATAACAGGGGGCGCTACTGAAAAACTGTTTTTT. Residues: CASKPITGGATEKLFF.